The 24 T cell receptor beta chains below all came from one sample that was sequenced in a study of blood T cell repertoires in COVID-19 (TCRdb year 2020). Libraries came from the immunoSEQ multiplex PCR assay. TCRdb retrieved this table from immuneACCESS and kept in-frame rearrangements only. Not all clones are present; in checked studies, unresolved V genes account for under half, and no reason is known for the remainder. A total of approximately 250,000 clones appear in this sample, roughly 91% of them only once. The ten largest clones add up to roughly 0.79% of the sample. Specimen: peripheral blood. These receptors came from a man aged 25-40 years with COVID-19, enrolled during active disease.

The chain couples TRBV4-1 to TRBJ1-6; 8 nucleotides agree with TRBD1. This CDR3 comprises 16 residues. From germline, CDR1 is MGHRA and CDR2 YSYEKL. J lost 8 bases, V lost 2 bases, and 8 bases had no gene match. As DNA, the CDR3 is TGCGCCAGCAGCCAACCAGCCCAGGGGGCTCATTCACCCCTCCACTTT. This translates into CASSQPAQGAHSPLHF.

V is TRBV4-1 and J is TRBJ2-5; D remains ambiguous. CDR3 size: 13 residues. From germline, CDR1 is MGHRA and CDR2 YSYEKL. V dropped 2 bases and J dropped 0 bases, with 4 bases sitting between them. CDR3 in amino acids: CASSQSYQETQYF. DNA for the CDR3: TGCGCCAGCAGCCAATCGTACCAAGAGACCCAGTACTTC.

The genes are TRBV13 and TRBJ2-3, with 11 bases aligning to TRBD2. Germline CDR1 is PRHDT and CDR2 is FYEKMQ (reference sequence). V shed 2 bases and J 5 bases; nucleotides not matched to a gene: 9. The CDR3 length is 17 residues. The CDR3 protein is CASSLRLAGGPVDTQYF. The CDR3 DNA sequence: TGTGCCAGCAGCTTACGCTTAGCGGGGGGGCCCGTAGATACGCAGTATTTT.

The V call is TRBV7-9, the J call TRBJ1-1, with D perhaps TRBD1 (6 bases). V shed 3 bases and J shed 5 bases, with 25 bases lying between them. The CDR3 spans 18 residues. Per germline, CDR1 SEHNR and CDR2 FQNEAQ (reference sequence). Here the CDR3 reads CASSLGATGWELGTEAFF. The CDR3 DNA is TGTGCCAGCAGCTTGGGGGCAACTGGGTGGGAATTGGGGACTGAAGCTTTCTTT.

The J gene is TRBJ2-2, the V gene TRBV7-3; 7 bases align to TRBD2. V gave up 4 bases and J gave up 4 bases; unmatched junction bases: 9. The germline V gene encodes CDR1 SGHTA and CDR2 FQGTGA. The CDR3 totals 16 residues. The CDR3, as DNA: TGTGCCAGCAGCTATAGTTCGGGGGGTCTCACCGGGGAGCTGTTTTTT. Amino acids: CASSYSSGGLTGELFF.

V gene TRBV7-6 combines with J gene TRBJ2-2, with 7 bases fitting TRBD1. Germline-derived CDR1 and CDR2 are SGHVS and FNYEAQ. The CDR3 is made up of 18 amino acids. V lost 0 bases, J lost 3 bases, and 10 bases stayed unmatched. The chain's CDR3 is CASSLAQGVGADTGELFF. The CDR3 DNA follows: TGTGCCAGCAGCTTAGCGCAGGGGGTAGGGGCGGACACCGGGGAGCTGTTTTTT.

This rearrangement joins TRBV5-4 to TRBJ1-1, with 8 nucleotides matching TRBD1. From germline, CDR1 is SGHNT and CDR2 YYREEE (reference sequence). This CDR3 is built from 20 residues. Losses at the gene ends were 3 bases for V and 0 bases for J; bases not matched to a gene: 19. The CDR3, as DNA: TGTGCCAGCAGCTCGGACAGGGTTGTGGGGGAACTAACAATGAACACTGAAGCTTTCTTT. Translated, it gives CASSSDRVVGELTMNTEAFF.

The chain is built from TRBV6-2 or TRBV6-3 and TRBJ1-2, with 8 bases aligning to TRBD1. The V gene end was trimmed by 2 bases and the J gene end by 4 bases; junction bases not matched to a gene: 12. Germline CDR1 is MNHEY and CDR2 is SVGEGT. The CDR3 is made up of 17 amino acids. The CDR3 is CASSYEGQGALAYGYTF. Here the CDR3 DNA reads TGTGCCAGCAGTTACGAGGGCCAGGGGGCTCTCGCCTATGGCTACACCTTC.

In its sample, this clone was seen once. V gene TRBV6-5 combines with J gene TRBJ2-3; 9 nucleotides line up with TRBD1. This CDR3 is built from 15 residues. Germline V CDR1 and CDR2: MNHEY, SVGAGI. V lost 5 bases, J lost 5 bases, and 8 bases stayed unmatched. The CDR3 region is CASSPLGQGIDTQYF. CDR3 DNA: TGTGCCAGCAGTCCCCTCGGACAGGGGATAGATACGCAGTATTTT.

In its sample, this clone was seen once. The V gene is TRBV10-2, the J gene TRBJ1-5; no definite D call. Germline V gene sequence: CDR1 WSHSY, CDR2 SAAADI. V shed 6 bases and J shed 3 bases, with 15 bases lying between them. CDR3 length: 15 amino acids. As DNA, the CDR3 is TGCGCCAGCAGCTACCTTCGAGGAGACAATCAGCCCCAGCATTTT. This encodes CASSYLRGDNQPQHF.

V and J are TRBV28 and TRBJ2-2, with a weak D call TRBD2 (6 bases). Trimming removed 5 bases from V and 0 bases from J, with 13 bases in between. The CDR3 is 16 residues long. From germline, CDR1 is MDHEN and CDR2 SYDVKM. CDR3 bases: TGTGCCAGCAGTACGGCGGGACGGCCGAACACCGGGGAGCTGTTTTTT. It codes for CASSTAGRPNTGELFF.

The chain has TRBV5-6 and TRBJ2-3; no definite D call. Between the trimmed V and J ends, which lost 1 base and 4 bases, there was a span of 16 bases. The germline CDR1 and CDR2 sequences are SGHDT and YYEEEE. This CDR3 comprises 16 residues. For the CDR3, the DNA is TGTGCCAGCAGCTTGTTCGTAGTCGGGTTCGCAGATACGCAGTATTTT. Amino acid sequence: CASSLFVVGFADTQYF.

The J gene is TRBJ2-7, the V gene TRBV7-9; D is ambiguous. V was shortened by 1 base and J by 2 bases, with 15 bases between the two germline ends. The CDR3 runs to 16 residues. CDR1 SEHNR and CDR2 FQNEAQ come from the germline V gene (reference sequence). In DNA, the CDR3 is TGTGCCAGCAGCTTAGACGTTAGAGCGAGACCCTACGAGCAGTACTTC. Translating it yields CASSLDVRARPYEQYF.

The chain uses TRBV9 and TRBJ1-2; 7 bases are shared with TRBD1. CDR1 and CDR2 from the germline V gene are SGDLS and YYNGEE. This CDR3 has 16 residues. With 0 bases clipped from V and 0 bases from J, the junction kept 5 bases outside the gene matches. The CDR3 region has the DNA TGTGCCAGCAGCGTAGATGGACAGGCAGCTAACTATGGCTACACCTTC. Its translation: CASSVDGQAANYGYTF.

The rearrangement joins TRBV5-1 to TRBJ2-3; the match to TRBD2 covers 11 bases. The CDR3 sequence is 16 residues long. The germline CDR1 and CDR2 sequences are SGHRS and YFSETQ. V gave up 2 bases and J gave up 0 bases; unmatched junction bases: 2. CDR3 in amino acids: CASSLLAGASTDTQYF. Here the CDR3 DNA reads TGCGCCAGCAGCTTACTAGCGGGGGCGAGCACAGATACGCAGTATTTT.

Only one count was recorded for this clone. V is TRBV23-1 and J is TRBJ2-3, with 7 bases lining up with TRBD1. TRBV23-1 is known as an ORF, though its function is uncertain. The junction had 16 bases not matched to a gene; V was cut back by 4 bases and J by 0 bases. The CDR3 is 19 amino acids. For the CDR3, the DNA is TGCGCCAGCAGTCCATCGTTCCGAACAGGGGCGTGTAGCACAGATACGCAGTATTTT. It specifies CASSPSFRTGACSTDTQYF.

The chain combines TRBV18 with TRBJ2-2, with 8 bases that match TRBD2. Germline V CDR1 and CDR2: KGHSH, LQKENI. The CDR3 contains 17 residues. J gave up 1 base and V 1 base, and 5 bases lay outside the gene matches. This CDR3 reads CASSPLSGGQNTGELFF. The CDR3, as DNA: TGTGCCAGCTCACCACTAAGCGGGGGCCAGAACACCGGGGAGCTGTTTTTT.

The chain is built from TRBV6-6 and TRBJ1-2, with 9 nucleotides matching TRBD1. Germline V CDR1 and CDR2: MNHNY, SVGAGI (reference sequence). The CDR3 extends over 14 amino acids. J was trimmed by 7 bases and V by 5 bases; bases with no gene match: 8. The DNA for the CDR3 is TGTGCCAGCAGTCCTCGGACAGGGGTTTTTGGCTACACCTTC. Encoded protein: CASSPRTGVFGYTF.

This clone has more than one count but fewer than ten. This chain links TRBV6-2 or TRBV6-3 with TRBJ2-7; 8 bases are a match to TRBD1. The CDR3 loop spans 15 amino acids. CDR1 is MNHEY, CDR2 SVGEGT, per germline. Trimming at V came to 6 bases and at J to 5 bases, leaving 12 bases not matched to a gene. The CDR3 reads CASSHGRTGKNEQYF. As DNA, the CDR3 is TGTGCCAGCAGCCACGGGCGGACAGGGAAAAACGAGCAGTACTTC.

The J gene is TRBJ1-6, the V gene TRBV10-1, with 8 bases identical to TRBD1. This CDR3 is built from 12 residues. Germline CDR1 is WNHNN and CDR2 is SYGVQD (reference sequence). V was clipped by 9 bases and J by 7 bases; unmatched bases: 2. CDR3 sequence (DNA): TGCGCCAGACAGGGGGAAAATTCACCCCTCCACTTT. This encodes CARQGENSPLHF.

The rearrangement joins TRBV6-5 to TRBJ1-2; 8 nucleotides align to TRBD1. With V trimmed by 6 bases and J by 7 bases, 7 bases remained unmatched. The CDR3 loop spans 13 amino acids. Germline lookup yields CDR1 MNHEY and CDR2 SVGAGI. This CDR3 reads CASRTGVRAGYTF. The CDR3 bases are TGTGCCAGCAGGACAGGGGTTCGGGCTGGCTACACCTTC.

V gene TRBV6-1 combines with J gene TRBJ1-1; D remains ambiguous. Deletions cut 2 bases from V and 1 base from J, with 8 bases between. Germline loops: CDR1 MNHNS, CDR2 SASEGT. The CDR3 has 14 residues. This CDR3 is CASSEFYQNTEAFF. CDR3 DNA: TGTGCCAGCAGTGAATTCTATCAGAACACTGAAGCTTTCTTT.

This clone is a singleton in its sample. The chain links TRBV9 to TRBJ1-3; D not certain. Trimming pared 0 bases from V and 1 base from J, leaving 8 bases between. The CDR3 runs to 15 residues. The germline CDR1 and CDR2 sequences are SGDLS and YYNGEE. CDR3 region: CASSVAEGSGNTIYF. In nucleotides, the CDR3 is TGTGCCAGCAGCGTAGCGGAGGGTTCTGGAAACACCATATATTTT.

J is TRBJ1-3 and V is TRBV6-2 or TRBV6-3; 8 bases align to TRBD1. CDR1 and CDR2 (germline): MNHEY, SVGEGT. J lost 0 bases, V lost 0 bases, and 10 bases had no gene match. The CDR3 runs 19 residues. The CDR3 sequence is CASSYSAGQADPSGNTIYF. The DNA for the CDR3 is TGTGCCAGCAGTTACTCCGCGGGACAGGCTGACCCCTCTGGAAACACCATATATTTT.